This T cell receptor beta chain was found in a study of T cells after yellow fever vaccination. Each CDR3 protein is one row after TCRdb ran MiXCR on the 5' RACE reads. The sample includes more than 95,000 distinct CDR3 sequences, about 7.8% of them seen just once. V dropped 3 bases and J dropped 8 bases, with 16 bases sitting between them. The CDR3 is 13 residues long. CDR1 and CDR2 (germline): DFQATT, SNEGSKA (reference sequence). This receptor was identified in a man aged 18 to 29 who received the YFV17D yellow fever vaccine. The specimen comprised CD4+ T cells sorted from PBMCs, sampled 45 days after the first yellow fever vaccination. The chain carries TRBV20-1 and TRBJ1-2; the D is unclear. The CDR3 bases are TGCAGTGCTAGGAGTTTGGATCGGGAGGGCTACACCTTC. Residues: CSARSLDREGYTF.